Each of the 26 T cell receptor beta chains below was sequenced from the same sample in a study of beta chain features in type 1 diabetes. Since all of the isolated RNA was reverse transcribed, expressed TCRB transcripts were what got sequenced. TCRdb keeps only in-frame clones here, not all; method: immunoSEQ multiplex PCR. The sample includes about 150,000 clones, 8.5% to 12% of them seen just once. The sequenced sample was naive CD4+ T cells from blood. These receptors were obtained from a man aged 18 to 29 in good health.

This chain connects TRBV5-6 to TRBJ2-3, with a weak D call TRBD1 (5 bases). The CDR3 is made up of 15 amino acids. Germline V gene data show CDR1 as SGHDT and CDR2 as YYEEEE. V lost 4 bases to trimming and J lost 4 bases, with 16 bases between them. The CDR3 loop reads CASSIKLSGSDTQYF. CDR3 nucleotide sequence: TGTGCCAGCAGCATAAAACTTTCAGGGTCAGATACGCAGTATTTT.

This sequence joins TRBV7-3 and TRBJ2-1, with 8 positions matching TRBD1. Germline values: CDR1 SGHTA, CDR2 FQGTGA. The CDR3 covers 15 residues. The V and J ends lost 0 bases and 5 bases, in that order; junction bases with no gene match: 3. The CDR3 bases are TGTGCCAGCAGCTTAACACCGGGACAGGACAATGAGCAGTTCTTC. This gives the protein CASSLTPGQDNEQFF.

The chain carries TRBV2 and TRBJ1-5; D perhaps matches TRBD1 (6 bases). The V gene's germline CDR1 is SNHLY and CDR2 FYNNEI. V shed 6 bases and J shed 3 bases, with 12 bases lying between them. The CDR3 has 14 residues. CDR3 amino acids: CASRGPGDNQPQHF. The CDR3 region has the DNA TGTGCCAGCAGGGGACCAGGGGACAATCAGCCCCAGCATTTT.

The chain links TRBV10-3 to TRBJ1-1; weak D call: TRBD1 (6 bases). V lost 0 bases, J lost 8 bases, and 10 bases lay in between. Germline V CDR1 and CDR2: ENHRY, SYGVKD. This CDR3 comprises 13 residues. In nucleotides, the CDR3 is TGTGCCATCAGTGAGTCGAGGGGGGGAGAAGCTTTCTTT. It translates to CAISESRGGEAFF.

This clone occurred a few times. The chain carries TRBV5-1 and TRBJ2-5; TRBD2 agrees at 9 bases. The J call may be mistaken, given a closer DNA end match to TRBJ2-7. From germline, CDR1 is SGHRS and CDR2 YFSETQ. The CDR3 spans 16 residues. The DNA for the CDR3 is TGCGCCAGCAGCTCGGGAAGCGGGGGGACCATCTACGAGCAGTACTTC. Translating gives CASSSGSGGTIYEQYF.

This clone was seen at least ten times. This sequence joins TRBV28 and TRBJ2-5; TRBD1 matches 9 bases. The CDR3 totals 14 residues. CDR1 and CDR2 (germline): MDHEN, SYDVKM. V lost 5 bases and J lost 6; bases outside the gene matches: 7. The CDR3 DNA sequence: TGTGCCAGCAGTCGGACCGGGACAGGGAAGACCCAGTACTTC. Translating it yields CASSRTGTGKTQYF. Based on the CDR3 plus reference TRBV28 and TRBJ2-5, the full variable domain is DVKVTQSSRYLVKRTGEKVFLECVQDMDHENMFWYRQDPGLGLRLIYFSYDVKMKEKGDIPEGYSVSREKKERFSLILESASTNQTSMYLCASSRTGTGKTQYFGPGTRLLVL.

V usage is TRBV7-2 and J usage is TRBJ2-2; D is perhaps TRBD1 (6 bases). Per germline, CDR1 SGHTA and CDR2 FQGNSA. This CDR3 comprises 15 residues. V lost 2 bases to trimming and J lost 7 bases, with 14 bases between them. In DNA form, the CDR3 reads TGTGCCAGCAGCTTAACCAGGGGATACGACGGGGAGCTGTTTTTT. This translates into CASSLTRGYDGELFF.

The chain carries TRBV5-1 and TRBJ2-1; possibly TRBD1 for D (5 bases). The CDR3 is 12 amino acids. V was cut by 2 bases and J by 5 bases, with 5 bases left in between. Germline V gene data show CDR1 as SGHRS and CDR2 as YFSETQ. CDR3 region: CASSFRDNEQFF. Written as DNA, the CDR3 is TGCGCCAGCAGCTTCAGGGACAATGAGCAGTTCTTC.

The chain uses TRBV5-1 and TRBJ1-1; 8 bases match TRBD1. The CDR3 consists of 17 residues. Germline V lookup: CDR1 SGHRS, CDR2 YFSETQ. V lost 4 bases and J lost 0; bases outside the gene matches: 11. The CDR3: CASSADREVGMNTEAFF. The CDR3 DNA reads TGCGCCAGCAGCGCGGACAGGGAAGTGGGGATGAACACTGAAGCTTTCTTT.

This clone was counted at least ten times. CDR3 loop: CASSGTGAFGYTF. Here the CDR3 DNA reads TGTGCCAGCAGCGGGACAGGGGCTTTCGGCTACACCTTC. This chain links TRBV14 with TRBJ1-2, with TRBD1 matching 10 bases. This CDR3 contains 13 residues. Germline V gives CDR1 SGHDN, CDR2 FVKESK. The V and J ends lost 5 bases and 8 bases, in that order; junction bases with no gene match: 5. Variable domain in full (rest from reference TRBV14 and TRBJ1-2): EAGVTQFPSHSVIEKGQTVTLRCDPISGHDNLYWYRRVMGKEIKFLLHFVKESKQDESGMPNNRFLAERTGGTYSTLKVQPAELEDSGVYFCASSGTGAFGYTFGSGTRLTVV.

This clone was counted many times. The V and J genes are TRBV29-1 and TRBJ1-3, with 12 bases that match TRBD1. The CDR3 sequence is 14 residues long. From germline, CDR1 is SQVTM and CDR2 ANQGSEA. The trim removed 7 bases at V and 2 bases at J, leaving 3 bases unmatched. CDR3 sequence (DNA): TGCAGCGCCCGGGACAGGGGGCCTGGAAACACCATATATTTT. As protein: CSARDRGPGNTIYF.

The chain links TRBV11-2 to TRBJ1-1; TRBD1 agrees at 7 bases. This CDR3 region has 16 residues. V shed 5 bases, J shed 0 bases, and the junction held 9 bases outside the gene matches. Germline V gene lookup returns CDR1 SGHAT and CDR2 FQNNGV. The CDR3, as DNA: TGTGCCAGCAGCACAGGGGTAGTTGACATGAACACTGAAGCTTTCTTT. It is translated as CASSTGVVDMNTEAFF.

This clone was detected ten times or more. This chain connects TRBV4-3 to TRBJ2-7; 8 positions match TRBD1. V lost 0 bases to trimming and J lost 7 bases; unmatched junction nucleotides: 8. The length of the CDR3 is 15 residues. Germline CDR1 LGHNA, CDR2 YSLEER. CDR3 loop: CASSQDLQGAREQYF. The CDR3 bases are TGCGCCAGCAGCCAAGACTTGCAGGGGGCAAGGGAGCAGTACTTC.

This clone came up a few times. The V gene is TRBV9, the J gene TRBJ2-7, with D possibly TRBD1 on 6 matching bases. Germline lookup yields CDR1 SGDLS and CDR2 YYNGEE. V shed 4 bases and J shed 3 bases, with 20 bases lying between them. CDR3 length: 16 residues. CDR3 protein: CASSPRGGGGLYEQYF. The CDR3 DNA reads TGTGCCAGCAGCCCCCGCGGTGGGGGCGGACTCTACGAGCAGTACTTC.

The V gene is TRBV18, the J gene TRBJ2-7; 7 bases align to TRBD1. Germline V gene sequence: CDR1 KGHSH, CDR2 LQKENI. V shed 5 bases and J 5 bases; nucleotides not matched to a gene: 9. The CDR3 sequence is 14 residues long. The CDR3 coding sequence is TGTGCCAGCTCATCAACACAGGGGACCAACGAGCAGTACTTC. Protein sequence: CASSSTQGTNEQYF.

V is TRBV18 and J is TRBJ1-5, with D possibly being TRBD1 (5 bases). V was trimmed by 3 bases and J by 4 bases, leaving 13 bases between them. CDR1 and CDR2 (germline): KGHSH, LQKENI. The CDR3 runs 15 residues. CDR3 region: CASSPQGGQNQPQHF. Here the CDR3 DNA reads TGTGCCAGCTCACCCCAGGGAGGCCAGAATCAGCCCCAGCATTTT.

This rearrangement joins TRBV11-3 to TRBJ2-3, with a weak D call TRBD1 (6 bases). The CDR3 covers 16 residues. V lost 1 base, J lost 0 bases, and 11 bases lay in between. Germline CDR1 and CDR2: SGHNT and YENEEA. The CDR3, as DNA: TGTGCCAGCAGCTTAGTAGGACAGCATAGCACAGATACGCAGTATTTT. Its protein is CASSLVGQHSTDTQYF. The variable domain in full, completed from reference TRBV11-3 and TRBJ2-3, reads EAGVVQSPRYKIIEKKQPVAFWCNPISGHNTLYWYLQNLGQGPELLIRYENEEAVDDSQLPKDRFSAERLKGVDSTLKIQPAELGDSAVYLCASSLVGQHSTDTQYFGPGTRLTVL.

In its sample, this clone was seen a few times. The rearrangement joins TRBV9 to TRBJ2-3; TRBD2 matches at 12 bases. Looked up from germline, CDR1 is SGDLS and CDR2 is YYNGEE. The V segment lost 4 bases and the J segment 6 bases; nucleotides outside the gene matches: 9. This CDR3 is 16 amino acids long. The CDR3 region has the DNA TGTGCCAGCAGCCCCCGGGCTAGCGGGGGGGCCGATACGCAGTATTTT. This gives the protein CASSPRASGGADTQYF.

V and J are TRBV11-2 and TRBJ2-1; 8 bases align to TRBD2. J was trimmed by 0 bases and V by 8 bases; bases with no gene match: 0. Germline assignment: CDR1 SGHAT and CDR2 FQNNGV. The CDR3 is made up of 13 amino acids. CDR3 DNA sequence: TGTGCCAGCCTAGCGGGCTCCTACAATGAGCAGTTCTTC. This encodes CASLAGSYNEQFF.

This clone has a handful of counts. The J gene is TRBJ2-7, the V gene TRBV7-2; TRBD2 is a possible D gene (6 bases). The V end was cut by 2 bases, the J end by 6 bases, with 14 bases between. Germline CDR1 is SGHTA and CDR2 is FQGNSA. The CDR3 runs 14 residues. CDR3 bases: TGTGCCAGCAGCTTATCATGGGGGGAGGTCGAGCAGTACTTC. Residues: CASSLSWGEVEQYF.

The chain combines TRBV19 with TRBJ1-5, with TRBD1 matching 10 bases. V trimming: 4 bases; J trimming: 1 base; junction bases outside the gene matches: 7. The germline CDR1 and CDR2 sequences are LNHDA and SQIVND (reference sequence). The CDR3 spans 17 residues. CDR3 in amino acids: CASSTRDRGRSNQPQHF. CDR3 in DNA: TGTGCCAGTAGTACCCGAGACAGGGGGCGCAGCAATCAGCCCCAGCATTTT.

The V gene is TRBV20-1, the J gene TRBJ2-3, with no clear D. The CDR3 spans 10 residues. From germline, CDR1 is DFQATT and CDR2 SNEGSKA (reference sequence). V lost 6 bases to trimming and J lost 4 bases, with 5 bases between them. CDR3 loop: CSAIADTQYF. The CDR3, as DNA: TGCAGTGCCATTGCAGATACGCAGTATTTT.

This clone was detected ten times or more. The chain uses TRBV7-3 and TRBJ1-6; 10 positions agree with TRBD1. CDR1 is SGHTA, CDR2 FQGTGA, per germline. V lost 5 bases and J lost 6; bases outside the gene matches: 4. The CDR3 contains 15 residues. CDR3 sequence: CASSERTGGNSPLHF. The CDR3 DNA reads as TGTGCCAGCAGCGAACGGACAGGGGGTAATTCACCCCTCCACTTT.

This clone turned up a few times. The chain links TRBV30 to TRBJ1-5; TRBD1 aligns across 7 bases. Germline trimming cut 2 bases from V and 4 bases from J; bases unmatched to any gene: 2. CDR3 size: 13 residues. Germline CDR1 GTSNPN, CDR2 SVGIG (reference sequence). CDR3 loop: CAWSFRGNQPQHF. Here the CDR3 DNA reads TGTGCCTGGAGTTTCAGGGGGAATCAGCCCCAGCATTTT.

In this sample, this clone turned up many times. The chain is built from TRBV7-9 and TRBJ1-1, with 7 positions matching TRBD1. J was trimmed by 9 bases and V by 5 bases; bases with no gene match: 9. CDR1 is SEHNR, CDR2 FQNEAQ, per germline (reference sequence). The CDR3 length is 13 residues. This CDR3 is CASSQGELGKAFF. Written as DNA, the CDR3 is TGTGCCAGCAGCCAGGGGGAACTAGGAAAAGCTTTCTTT.

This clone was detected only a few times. This CDR3 reads CASGGGVTAQPQHF. The CDR3 DNA follows: TGTGCCAGCGGAGGAGGGGTGACGGCTCAGCCCCAGCATTTT. The chain recombines TRBV6-1 with TRBJ1-5; the D gene is possibly TRBD1 (5 bases). The length of the CDR3 is 14 residues. V shed 8 bases and J shed 6 bases, with 17 bases lying between them. Germline V gene data show CDR1 as MNHNS and CDR2 as SASEGT.